A selection of T cell receptor beta chains follows, all from one sample in a study of cytomegalovirus exposure and HLA in healthy donors. The repertoire was sequenced with immunoSEQ multiplex PCR; TCRdb's copy has only in-frame clones and lacks some. This table holds 100,000 or so clones, about four fifths found once. The sequencing input was PBMCs. These receptors were collected from a human donor in good health. The CDR3 runs from the conserved cysteine through the conserved F or W. The order of the fields is J gene, V gene, clone size, CDR3 length, D gene, CDR3 protein, CDR3 DNA. The D gene is left open where the match is weak. Not all rows give a size; the values are once, few, many and, for expanded clones, a class.

TRBJ2-1	TRBV29-1	-	14	TRBD1	CSVEGDRGHNEQFF	TGCAGCGTTGAAGGGGACAGGGGGCATAATGAGCAGTTCTTC
TRBJ2-1	TRBV9	-	13	TRBD2	CATGLAGDSEQFF	TGTGCCACCGGACTAGCGGGAGACAGTGAGCAGTTCTTC
TRBJ2-5	TRBV5-1	-	13	TRBD2	CASGASGKETQYF	TGCGCCAGCGGAGCTAGCGGGAAAGAGACCCAGTACTTC
TRBJ2-1	TRBV9	-	16	TRBD2	CASSVDASGGDHEQFF	TGTGCCAGCAGCGTAGATGCTAGCGGGGGGGACCATGAGCAGTTCTTC
TRBJ2-3	TRBV9	once	11	-	CASGRTDTQYF	TGTGCCAGCGGGAGGACAGATACGCAGTATTTT
TRBJ2-1	TRBV5-1	few	18	TRBD2	CASSSQPFTSGRGGEQFF	TGCGCCAGCAGCTCGCAACCTTTTACTAGCGGGAGGGGGGGTGAGCAGTTCTTC
TRBJ1-6	TRBV30	-	14	TRBD1	CAWCPGTANSPLHF	TGTGCCTGGTGCCCCGGGACAGCTAATTCACCCCTCCACTTT
TRBJ2-7	TRBV30	-	12	-	CAWSGGVGEQYF	TGTGCCTGGAGTGGGGGAGTGGGCGAGCAGTACTTC
TRBJ1-2	TRBV28	-	14	-	CASSSRGGTYGYTF	TGTGCCAGCAGTTCCCGGGGGGGAACTTATGGCTACACCTTC
TRBJ2-3	TRBV27	-	16	-	CASTPALDRGWNTQYF	TGTGCCAGCACCCCGGCCTTGGACAGAGGATGGAATACGCAGTATTTT
TRBJ1-2	TRBV4-3	once	16	-	CASSQDMGGPYYGYTF	TGCGCCAGCAGCCAAGATATGGGGGGACCCTACTATGGCTACACCTTC
TRBJ1-1	TRBV7-6	-	13	TRBD1	CASSGQGGLQAFF	TGTGCCAGCAGCGGACAGGGTGGGTTGCAAGCTTTCTTT
TRBJ2-5	TRBV7-6	-	15	-	CASSFNSAPQETQYF	TGTGCCAGCAGCTTTAATAGCGCCCCACAAGAGACCCAGTACTTC
TRBJ1-6	TRBV27	-	17	-	CASSLLATAGSRSPLHF	TGTGCCAGCAGTTTACTGGCGACGGCGGGGTCAAGATCACCCCTCCACTTT
TRBJ2-5	TRBV6-6	-	15	TRBD2	CASSLAGGPGETQYF	TGTGCCAGCAGTTTAGCGGGGGGGCCTGGGGAGACCCAGTACTTC
TRBJ2-7	TRBV28	-	16	TRBD1	CASTIGGTGGWYEQYF	TGTGCCAGCACCATAGGCGGGACAGGGGGTTGGTACGAGCAGTACTTC
TRBJ1-5	TRBV5-3	-	15	-	CARSSPCVSNQPQHF	TGTGCCAGAAGCTCCCCGTGTGTCAGCAATCAGCCCCAGCATTTT
TRBJ1-1	TRBV27	-	14	-	CASSLYGMNTEAFF	TGTGCCAGCAGTTTATACGGGATGAACACTGAAGCTTTCTTT
TRBJ1-1	TRBV30	-	15	-	CAWSVHGRGNTEAFF	TGTGCCTGGAGTGTACACGGCAGGGGTAACACTGAAGCTTTCTTT
TRBJ2-1	TRBV11-2	-	12	-	CASSQRPLGQFF	TGTGCCAGCAGCCAGCGGCCCCTTGGGCAGTTCTTC
TRBJ2-5	TRBV18	-	13	-	CASSPRLGETQYF	TGTGCCAGCTCACCACGCCTCGGGGAGACCCAGTACTTC
TRBJ1-3	TRBV7-9	-	18	TRBD1	CASTLGGTVILTGNTIYF	TGTGCCAGCACCCTAGGTGGGACAGTTATACTCACTGGAAACACCATATATTTT
TRBJ2-1	TRBV2	few	15	-	CASSALGGRGNEQFF	TGTGCCAGCAGTGCCTTAGGGGGAAGGGGCAATGAGCAGTTCTTC
TRBJ1-1	TRBV21-1	-	16	-	CASSKTRGRGNTEAFF	TGTGCCAGCAGCAAAACAAGAGGCAGGGGGAACACTGAAGCTTTCTTT
TRBJ2-7	TRBV19	-	16	TRBD1	CASSNPPGQGTYEQYF	TGTGCCAGTAGTAATCCCCCGGGACAGGGAACCTACGAGCAGTACTTC
TRBJ1-2	TRBV7-2	-	13	-	CASSAQLNYGYTF	TGTGCCAGCAGCGCACAGCTTAACTATGGCTACACCTTC
TRBJ2-5	TRBV7-3	-	13	-	CASSLGPQETQYF	TGTGCCAGCAGCTTGGGGCCGCAAGAGACCCAGTACTTC
TRBJ1-2	TRBV19	-	12	TRBD1	CASITQGEVYTF	TGTGCCAGTATCACACAGGGGGAGGTCTACACCTTC
TRBJ2-3	TRBV27	-	16	-	CASNLLGGPVTDTQYF	TGTGCCAGCAACCTCCTTGGGGGCCCCGTCACAGATACGCAGTATTTT
TRBJ1-2	TRBV6-1	-	12	TRBD1	CASSKDRGGYTF	TGTGCCAGCAGTAAAGACAGGGGTGGCTACACCTTC
TRBJ2-7	TRBV28	-	14	-	CASTPAELPYEQYF	TGTGCCAGCACCCCTGCGGAGCTCCCCTACGAGCAGTACTTC
TRBJ2-3	TRBV19	once	14	-	CASSKGGGADTQYF	TGTGCCAGTAGTAAGGGTGGGGGCGCAGATACGCAGTATTTT
TRBJ1-1	TRBV18	few	12	TRBD1	CASSPGDSEAFF	TGTGCCAGCTCACCGGGGGACAGCGAAGCTTTCTTT
TRBJ2-5	TRBV15	-	14	TRBD1	CATSPRTGLETQYF	TGTGCCACCAGCCCCCGGACAGGGCTGGAGACCCAGTACTTC
TRBJ2-3	TRBV30	-	13	TRBD2	CALSTSATDTQYF	TGTGCCTTATCGACTAGCGCCACAGATACGCAGTATTTT
TRBJ1-1	TRBV18	once	14	-	CASSPLSREAEAFF	TGTGCCAGCTCACCACTTTCGAGAGAAGCTGAAGCTTTCTTT
TRBJ2-3	TRBV9	-	19	TRBD2	CASSVEVWGAGGDTDTQYF	TGTGCCAGCAGCGTAGAGGTTTGGGGAGCGGGAGGGGACACAGATACGCAGTATTTT
TRBJ2-1	TRBV7-8	-	20	TRBD2	CASSLVGGTSGRVGYNEQFF	TGTGCCAGCAGCTTAGTAGGGGGGACTAGCGGGAGGGTGGGCTACAATGAGCAGTTCTTC
TRBJ2-7	TRBV7-8	-	14	-	CASSWAAGVYEQYF	TGTGCCAGCAGCTGGGCCGCAGGGGTCTACGAGCAGTACTTC
TRBJ2-7	TRBV2	-	15	TRBD1	CASSSQGQGIYEQYF	TGTGCCAGCAGTTCTCAAGGACAGGGTATCTATGAGCAGTACTTC
TRBJ2-5	TRBV2	-	15	TRBD1	CASSEGDRGGETQYF	TGTGCCAGCAGTGAAGGTGACAGGGGTGGGGAGACCCAGTACTTC
TRBJ2-2	TRBV23-1	-	17	-	CASSSRSGGRLTGELFF	TGCGCCAGCAGTTCACGATCAGGGGGGAGACTTACCGGGGAGCTGTTTTTT
TRBJ2-6	TRBV5-4	-	16	-	CAAKLGPHSGANVLTF	TGTGCCGCCAAACTGGGGCCCCACTCTGGGGCCAACGTCCTGACTTTC
TRBJ2-2	TRBV11-3	-	14	TRBD1	CASSLQGASGELFF	TGTGCCAGCAGCCTTCAGGGGGCTTCCGGGGAGCTGTTTTTT
TRBJ2-1	TRBV11-1	-	14	TRBD2	CASSGTSEVNEQFF	TGTGCCAGCAGCGGGACTAGCGAGGTCAATGAGCAGTTCTTC
TRBJ1-2	TRBV27	few	16	-	CASSLSWGVANYGYTF	TGTGCCAGCAGTTTATCTTGGGGAGTCGCTAACTATGGCTACACCTTC
TRBJ1-1	TRBV19	-	15	-	CASSNRGRGSTEAFF	TGTGCCAGTAGTAACCGAGGACGGGGAAGCACTGAAGCTTTCTTT
TRBJ1-2	TRBV6-1	few	15	-	CASTRGGQRNYGYTF	TGTGCCAGCACGAGAGGGGGTCAGAGAAACTATGGCTACACCTTC
TRBJ2-1	TRBV2	few	15	TRBD2	CASTFRLAGTNEQFF	TGTGCCAGCACCTTTAGACTAGCGGGTACGAATGAGCAGTTCTTC
TRBJ2-1	TRBV7-2	-	14	TRBD2	CASSLSGRRGEQFF	TGTGCCAGCAGCTTGAGCGGGAGACGCGGTGAGCAGTTCTTC
TRBJ1-2	TRBV28	-	14	-	CASTLWTDNYGYTF	TGTGCCAGTACTCTATGGACAGACAACTATGGCTACACCTTC
TRBJ2-1	TRBV9	-	15	-	CASSANSISYNEQFF	TGTGCCAGCAGCGCTAACTCGATTTCCTACAATGAGCAGTTCTTC
TRBJ1-2	TRBV28	-	16	TRBD1	CASSLTPGQGGPGYTF	TGTGCCAGCAGTTTAACCCCTGGACAGGGAGGACCCGGCTACACCTTC
TRBJ1-4	TRBV6-1	-	15	-	CASSGVQGLLEKLFF	TGTGCCAGCAGTGGGGTACAGGGTTTACTTGAAAAACTGTTTTTT
TRBJ1-1	TRBV9	-	13	TRBD1	CASSVGQAAEAFF	TGTGCCAGCAGCGTCGGACAGGCCGCTGAAGCTTTCTTT
TRBJ1-4	TRBV7-9	-	15	TRBD1	CASSLGQGESEKLFF	TGTGCCAGCAGCTTGGGACAGGGGGAAAGTGAAAAACTGTTTTTT
TRBJ1-3	TRBV6-1	-	14	TRBD1	CASSAGGRRNTIYF	TGTGCCAGCAGTGCAGGGGGAAGGAGAAACACCATATATTTT
TRBJ1-4	TRBV18	-	16	TRBD1	CASSPDNRGVNEKLFF	TGTGCCAGCTCACCGGACAACAGGGGGGTTAATGAAAAACTGTTTTTT
TRBJ1-3	TRBV5-4	once	14	-	CASSLEPPGNTIYF	TGTGCCAGCAGCTTGGAGCCTCCTGGAAACACCATATATTTT
TRBJ1-5	TRBV7-2	-	12	-	CASSFPSQPQHF	TGTGCCAGCAGCTTCCCGTCGCAGCCCCAGCATTTT